This T cell receptor beta chain was observed in a study of control samples from healthy donors and cancer patients. Repertoires were generated with immunoSEQ multiplex PCR, while TCRdb's copy carries only in-frame clones and drops some. The sample has approximately 20,000 clones, around four fifths seen once. The V and J ends lost 4 bases and 3 bases, in that order; junction bases with no gene match: 6. CDR3 size: 15 residues. Germline V lookup: CDR1 SGHRS, CDR2 YFSETQ. The chain links TRBV5-1 to TRBJ2-2; 7 bases agree with TRBD2. The sequence derives from a man aged 60-69 years with colorectal cancer. Sequences were obtained from PBMCs. CDR3 sequence: CASSAGGKYTGELFF. CDR3 nucleotides: TGCGCCAGCAGCGCCGGGGGGAAGTACACCGGGGAGCTGTTTTTT.